The clone carrying this TCR beta chain was observed a few times. What it recognizes is unknown. Molecular barcoded adaptors covering alpha/delta and beta/gamma chains were used on roughly 400 ng RNA. TCRdb reprocessed the reads via MiXCR and lists one record per CDR3 protein. The sample has 100,000 to 150,000 distinct CDR3 sequences, over 10% seen once; the top ten hold approximately 8%. The data stem from a study of read filtering for tumor transcriptome and immune sequencing. Study-wide background: Patients were about 18 male and some 13 female, mean age approximately 60 years, range about 45 to 85. Findings and caveats of the study: Without single-read clonotypes, shared clonotype proportions correlated more between IR-seq and RNA-seq.

The CDR3 has 14 residues. Between the trimmed V and J ends, which lost 3 bases and 5 bases, there was a span of 13 bases. CDR1 is LNHDA, CDR2 SQIVND, per germline (reference sequence). This clonotype originated in a donor aged 40 or over with multiple myeloma. This chain links TRBV19 with TRBJ2-5, with a tentative D call TRBD1 (6 bases). The specimen was a population of CD138-negative cells sorted from bone marrow. CDR3 loop: CASSITGSAETQYF. The CDR3 nucleotides read TGTGCCAGTAGTATCACAGGGTCGGCGGAGACCCAGTACTTC. Full variable domain (rest looked up from reference TRBV19 and TRBJ2-5): DGGITQSPKYLFRKEGQNVTLSCEQNLNHDAMYWYRQDPGQGLRLIYYSQIVNDFQKGDIAEGYSVSREKKESFPLTVTSAQKNPTAFYLCASSITGSAETQYFGPGTRLLVL.